The rows below give T cell receptor beta chains drawn from one sample of a study of cytomegalovirus exposure and HLA in healthy donors. The assay was immunoSEQ multiplex PCR, and TCRdb's table has in-frame clones only and misses some. The data contain under 150,000 clones, roughly 69% of them singletons. The sequencing input was PBMCs. The receptor source for this set is a woman aged 35 to 49 in good health and CMV-seropositive. Both conserved end residues are trimmed from each CDR3.

V: TRBV11-2; CDR3: ASSWPSGERED
V: TRBV4-2; CDR3: ASSQERLLADYNEQF
V: TRBV19; CDR3: AVSTLSLLGNQPQH
V: TRBV6-5; CDR3: ASRGLTDTQY
V: TRBV7-9; CDR3: ASSLVRGQYHGYT
V: TRBV5-1; CDR3: ASSLELSYEQY
V: TRBV6-4; CDR3: ASSELAGTGTQY
V: TRBV14; CDR3: ASHLDLYYGYT
V: TRBV25-1; CDR3: ASSERTGHPYGYT
V: TRBV12-5; CDR3: ASGLSTSGRTDTQY
V: TRBV19; CDR3: ASSLSPSTTDTQY
V: TRBV27; CDR3: ASRLDQLHTGELF
V: TRBV5-1; CDR3: ASSARISSDNEQF
V: TRBV19; CDR3: ASSENRGLNTEAF
V: TRBV7-2; CDR3: ASNIPARGRAYEQY
V: TRBV7-2; CDR3: ASSTKGTGSTDTQY
V: TRBV28; CDR3: ASSGQKAYEQY
V: TRBV29-1; CDR3: SVKDAANTGELF
V: TRBV27; CDR3: ASSPGTGVETQY
V: TRBV25-1; CDR3: ASSEGGAGNDYEQY
V: TRBV2; CDR3: ASSGTSGPYNEQF
V: TRBV11-2; CDR3: ASSLGGQRADTQY
V: TRBV7-2; CDR3: ASSFTRGRSGNTIY
V: TRBV7-6; CDR3: ASSRRAGENTGELF
V: TRBV7-9; CDR3: ASSLAGTGPSIN
V: TRBV7-3; CDR3: ASSPRTSGGLVEQF
V: TRBV5-6; CDR3: ASSLTSGTQETQY
V: TRBV7-2; CDR3: ASSLASGRTDTQY
V: TRBV6-1; CDR3: ASTRIASGGNTIY
V: TRBV7-3; CDR3: ASSGPGPGAAGQY
V: TRBV6-6; CDR3: ASSFQTGSYEQY
V: TRBV4-2; CDR3: ASSQESGATNEKLF
V: TRBV9; CDR3: ASSLRPGTSGIDEQF
V: TRBV15; CDR3: ATSREGLAGRNEQF
V: TRBV9; CDR3: ASRGYREGATEAF
V: TRBV28; CDR3: ASSLVSQETQY
V: TRBV6-1; CDR3: ASSPQRTQY
V: TRBV7-2; CDR3: ASSLERRGTDTQY
V: TRBV11-3; CDR3: ASSLYGGRSYEQY
V: TRBV7-9; CDR3: ASSPTGLYEQY
V: TRBV5-6; CDR3: ASSLAGSYEQY
V: TRBV11-2; CDR3: ASSLQPHYEQY
V: TRBV4-3; CDR3: ASSQGSGGFSYEQY
V: TRBV5-6; CDR3: ASSRGLAGAKEKNN
V: TRBV2; CDR3: ASTLGGLAVSDTQY
V: TRBV9; CDR3: ASSVGISGYEQY
V: TRBV30; CDR3: AWSVGGELSYT
V: TRBV4-1; CDR3: ASSPRGDSGYT